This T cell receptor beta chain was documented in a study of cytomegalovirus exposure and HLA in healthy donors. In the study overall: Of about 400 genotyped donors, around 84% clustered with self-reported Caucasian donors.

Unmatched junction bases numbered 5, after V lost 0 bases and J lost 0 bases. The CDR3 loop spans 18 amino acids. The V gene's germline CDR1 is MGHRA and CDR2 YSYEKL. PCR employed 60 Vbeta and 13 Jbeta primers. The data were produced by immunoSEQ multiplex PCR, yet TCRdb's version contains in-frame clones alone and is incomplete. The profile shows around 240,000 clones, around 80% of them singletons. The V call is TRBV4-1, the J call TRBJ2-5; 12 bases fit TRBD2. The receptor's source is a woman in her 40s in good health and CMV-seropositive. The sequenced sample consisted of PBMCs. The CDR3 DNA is TGCGCCAGCAGCCAAGAGCAGGGACTAGCGGGCCACCAAGAGACCCAGTACTTC. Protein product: CASSQEQGLAGHQETQYF.